This TCR beta chain originates from a study of blood T cell repertoires in COVID-19. The germline gives CDR1 MGHRA, CDR2 YSYEKL. The CDR3 is 17 amino acids. The trim removed 2 bases at V and 5 bases at J, leaving 7 bases unmatched. The data were produced by immunoSEQ multiplex PCR, yet TCRdb's version contains in-frame clones alone and is incomplete. Among 270,000 or so clones listed, 86% were seen once. Seattle enrolled patients during active infection and tracked them longitudinally. This receptor was identified in a woman aged 25 to 39 with COVID-19, enrolled during active disease. V and J are TRBV4-1 and TRBJ2-3; TRBD2 aligns across 13 bases. The sequencing sample was made of peripheral blood. CDR3 in amino acids: CASSQHGLAGVVDTQYF. The DNA of the CDR3 is TGCGCCAGCAGCCAACACGGACTAGCGGGGGTAGTAGATACGCAGTATTTT.